The 11 T cell receptor beta chains reported below all come from one sample, sequenced in a study of beta chain features in type 1 diabetes (dated by TCRdb to between 2017 and 2018). The library was prepared using the immunoSEQ multiplex PCR assay. The High Capacity cDNA Reverse Transcription Kit was used to reverse transcribe all of the isolated RNA, meaning that expressed TCRB transcripts were what got sequenced. TCRdb obtained this table from immuneACCESS and retained in-frame rearrangements with V and J assigned. These tables miss some clones; where compared with another copy, unresolved V genes account for less than half of the shortfall, and the remainder is unexplained. This sample comprises under 400,000 clones, 10% to 15% of them detected only once. Clones ranked in the top ten supply approximately 0.015% of the sample. Sequenced material: naive CD4+ T cells from blood. The sample's cell subset or site label is to be understood as: true naive CD4+ T cells. All receptors come from a man younger than 30 in good health.

There are a few counts of this clone. The chain carries TRBV7-3 and TRBJ2-1, with D maybe TRBD1 (6 bases). The V gene's germline CDR1 is SGHTA and CDR2 FQGTGA. V was cut by 5 bases and J by 1 base, with 12 bases left in between. The CDR3 spans 15 residues. In DNA, the CDR3 is TGTGCCAGCAGCCGTGGGGGCGCATCCTACAATGAGCAGTTCTTC. Translating it yields CASSRGGASYNEQFF. Using reference TRBV7-3 and TRBJ2-1 for the parts outside the CDR3, the full variable domain is GAGVSQTPSNKVTEKGKYVELRCDPISGHTALYWYRQSLGQGPEFLIYFQGTGAADDSGLPNDRFFAVRPEGSVSTLKIQRTERGDSAVYLCASSRGGASYNEQFFGPGTRLTVL.

The rearrangement joins TRBV30 to TRBJ2-3; unclear D gene. The CDR3 has 11 amino acids. In germline, CDR1 is GTSNPN, CDR2 SVGIG (reference sequence). V lost 3 bases and J 3 bases, leaving 4 bases between the germline ends. The DNA of the CDR3 is TGTGCCTGGAGATCGACAGATACGCAGTATTTT. It specifies CAWRSTDTQYF.

The V call is TRBV30, the J call TRBJ1-6; weak D call: TRBD1 (5 bases). Germline CDR1 GTSNPN, CDR2 SVGIG (reference sequence). This CDR3 spans 17 amino acids. The V end was cut by 4 bases, the J end by 3 bases, with 19 bases between. The CDR3 reads CAWKSLRDGGYNSPLHF. CDR3 coding DNA: TGTGCCTGGAAGAGTTTAAGGGACGGGGGCTATAATTCACCCCTCCACTTT. The variable domain in full, completed from reference TRBV30 and TRBJ1-6, reads SQTIHQWPATLVQPVGSPLSLECTVEGTSNPNLYWYRQAAGRGLQLLFYSVGIGQISSEVPQNLSASRPQDRQFILSSKKLLLSDSGFYLCAWKSLRDGGYNSPLHFGNGTRLTVT.

V usage is TRBV30 and J usage is TRBJ1-5; 7 bases align to TRBD1. The J segment lost 4 bases and the V segment lost 3 bases, leaving 3 bases of the junction unmatched. CDR1 and CDR2 (germline): GTSNPN, SVGIG (reference sequence). The CDR3 is 13 residues long. In DNA, the CDR3 is TGTGCCTGGAGACAGGGGTGGAATCAGCCCCAGCATTTT. Translated, it gives CAWRQGWNQPQHF.

The V and J genes are TRBV29-1 and TRBJ1-2, with TRBD1 matching 7 bases. The CDR3 is 14 amino acids. After removal of 1 base from V and 4 bases from J, the junction contained 6 bases not matched to a gene. CDR1 is SQVTM and CDR2 is ANQGSEA in the germline V gene. Written as DNA, the CDR3 is TGCAGCGTTGAAGGACAGGGAGATTTCTATGGCTACACCTTC. This gives the protein CSVEGQGDFYGYTF.

This clone was counted between two and nine times. This chain connects TRBV5-6 to TRBJ2-1; TRBD2 agrees at 8 bases. Germline trimming cut 6 bases from V and 8 bases from J; bases unmatched to any gene: 4. CDR3 length equals 12 residues. In germline, CDR1 is SGHDT, CDR2 YYEEEE. The CDR3 loop is CASMREVHEQFF. The CDR3 DNA sequence: TGTGCCAGCATGCGGGAGGTCCATGAGCAGTTCTTC. The whole variable domain, filled in from reference TRBV5-6 and TRBJ2-1, reads DAGVTQSPTHLIKTRGQQVTLRCSPKSGHDTVSWYQQALGQGPQFIFQYYEEEERQRGNFPDRFSGHQFPNYSSELNVNALLLGDSALYLCASMREVHEQFFGPGTRLTVL.

The sample holds a few counts of this clone. V and J are TRBV7-9 and TRBJ2-3, with 12 bases that match TRBD2. This CDR3 contains 16 residues. V dropped 5 bases and J dropped 4; count of bases not matched to a gene: 7. The V gene's germline CDR1 is SEHNR and CDR2 FQNEAQ (reference sequence). CDR3 DNA sequence: TGTGCCAGCAGCACCCTAGCGGGGGGGCCCTCAGATACGCAGTATTTT. This translates into CASSTLAGGPSDTQYF.

CDR3 DNA sequence: TGTGCCAGCAGCTACATGGGGCGCGATGAAAAACTGTTTTTT. Its translation is CASSYMGRDEKLFF. The rearrangement joins TRBV7-3 to TRBJ1-4; tentative D call: TRBD1 (5 bases). V lost 4 bases, J lost 6 bases, and 12 bases lay in between. The CDR3 is 14 residues long. Germline V gene lookup returns CDR1 SGHTA and CDR2 FQGTGA.

At least ten counts were recorded for this clone. The same CDR3 arises from other DNA sequences in this sample as well. The chain links TRBV29-1 to TRBJ2-7; 7 bases match TRBD1. The CDR3 sequence is 12 residues long. V lost 1 base to trimming and J lost 3 bases; unmatched junction nucleotides: 0. In germline, CDR1 is SQVTM, CDR2 ANQGSEA. CDR3 sequence: CSVEGQGYEQYF. CDR3 sequence (DNA): TGCAGCGTTGAAGGACAGGGCTACGAGCAGTACTTC.

This clone showed up just a few times. V and J are TRBV28 and TRBJ1-2; 9 nucleotides agree with TRBD1. Trimming cost V 5 bases and J 4 bases; bases outside gene matches: 8. Germline lookup yields CDR1 MDHEN and CDR2 SYDVKM. CDR3 size: 15 residues. Here the CDR3 DNA reads TGTGCCAGCAGTGCCCCCGGGACAGGGACCTATGGCTACACCTTC. It encodes CASSAPGTGTYGYTF.

The chain uses TRBV28 and TRBJ2-3, with 8 bases matching TRBD2. The germline CDR1 and CDR2 sequences are MDHEN and SYDVKM. V gave up 8 bases and J gave up 9 bases; unmatched junction bases: 16. The CDR3 has 15 residues. DNA of the CDR3: TGTGCCAGCGGTCCTTTTCGGGGGGGACGAGTAACGCAGTATTTT. The encoded protein is CASGPFRGGRVTQYF. Drawing the rest from reference TRBV28 and TRBJ2-3, the complete variable domain is DVKVTQSSRYLVKRTGEKVFLECVQDMDHENMFWYRQDPGLGLRLIYFSYDVKMKEKGDIPEGYSVSREKKERFSLILESASTNQTSMYLCASGPFRGGRVTQYFGPGTRLTVL.